Detailed here is one TCR beta chain. TCRdb keeps only in-frame clones here, not all; method: immunoSEQ multiplex PCR. The sample lists a few hundred thousand clones; 89% were seen once. This sample was taken from a study of blood T cell repertoires in COVID-19. The germline V gene has CDR1 LNHDA and CDR2 SQIVND (reference sequence). Losses at the gene ends were 7 bases for V and 7 bases for J; bases not matched to a gene: 3. The CDR3 runs 13 residues. The sequenced sample consisted of peripheral blood. The chain combines TRBV19 with TRBJ1-4, with 10 bases aligning to TRBD1. The TCR comes from a woman aged 25 to 39 with COVID-19, enrolled during active disease. The CDR3 coding sequence is TGTGCCAGTATGACAGGGGGCGTTGAAAAACTGTTTTTT. Translated, it gives CASMTGGVEKLFF.